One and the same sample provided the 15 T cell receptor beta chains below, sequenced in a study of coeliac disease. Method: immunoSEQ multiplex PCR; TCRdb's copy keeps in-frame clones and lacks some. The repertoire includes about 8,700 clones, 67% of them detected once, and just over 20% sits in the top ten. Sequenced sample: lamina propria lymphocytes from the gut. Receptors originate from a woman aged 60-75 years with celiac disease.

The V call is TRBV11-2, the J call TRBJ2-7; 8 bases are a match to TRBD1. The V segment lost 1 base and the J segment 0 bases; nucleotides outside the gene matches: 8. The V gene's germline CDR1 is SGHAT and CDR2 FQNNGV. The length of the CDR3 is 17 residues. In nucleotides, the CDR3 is TGTGCCAGCAGCTTAGTCGGAGGAGGGACAGGCTCCTACGAGCAGTACTTC. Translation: CASSLVGGGTGSYEQYF.

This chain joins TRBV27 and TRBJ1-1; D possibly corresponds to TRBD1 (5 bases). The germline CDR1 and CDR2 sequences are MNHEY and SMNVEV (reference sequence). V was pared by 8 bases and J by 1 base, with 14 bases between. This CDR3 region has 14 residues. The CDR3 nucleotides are TGTGCCAGCCGTCCGGGACTACGGAACACTGAAGCTTTCTTT. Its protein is CASRPGLRNTEAFF.

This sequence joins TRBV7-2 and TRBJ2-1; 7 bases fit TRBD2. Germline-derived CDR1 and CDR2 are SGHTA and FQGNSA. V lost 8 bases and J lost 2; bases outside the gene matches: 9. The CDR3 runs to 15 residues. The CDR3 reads CASALRAGAYNEQFF. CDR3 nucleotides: TGTGCCAGCGCCCTCAGGGCGGGAGCCTACAATGAGCAGTTCTTC.

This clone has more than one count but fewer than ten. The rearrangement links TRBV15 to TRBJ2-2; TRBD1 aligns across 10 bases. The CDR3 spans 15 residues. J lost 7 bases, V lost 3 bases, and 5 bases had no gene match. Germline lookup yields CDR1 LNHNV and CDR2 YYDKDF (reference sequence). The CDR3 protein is CATSSRQGARGELFF. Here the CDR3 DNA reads TGTGCCACCAGCAGCAGACAGGGGGCCCGCGGGGAGCTGTTTTTT. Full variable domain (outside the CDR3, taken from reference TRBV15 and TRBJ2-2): DAMVIQNPRYQVTQFGKPVTLSCSQTLNHNVMYWYQQKSSQAPKLLFHYYDKDFNNEADTPDNFQSRRPNTSFCFLDIRSPGLGDTAMYLCATSSRQGARGELFFGEGSRLTVL.

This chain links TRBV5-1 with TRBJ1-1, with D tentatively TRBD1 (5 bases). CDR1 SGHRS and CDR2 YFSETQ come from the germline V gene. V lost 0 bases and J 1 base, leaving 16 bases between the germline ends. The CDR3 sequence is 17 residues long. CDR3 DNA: TGCGCCAGCAGCTTGGCGGTCATGGGGGAGGGGAACACTGAAGCTTTCTTT. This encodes CASSLAVMGEGNTEAFF.

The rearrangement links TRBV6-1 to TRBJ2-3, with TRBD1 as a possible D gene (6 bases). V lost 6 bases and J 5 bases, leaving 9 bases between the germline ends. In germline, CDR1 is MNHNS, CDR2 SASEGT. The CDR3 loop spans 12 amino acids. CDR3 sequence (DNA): TGTGCCAGCAGGGTAGGGGGAGATACGCAGTATTTT. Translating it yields CASRVGGDTQYF.

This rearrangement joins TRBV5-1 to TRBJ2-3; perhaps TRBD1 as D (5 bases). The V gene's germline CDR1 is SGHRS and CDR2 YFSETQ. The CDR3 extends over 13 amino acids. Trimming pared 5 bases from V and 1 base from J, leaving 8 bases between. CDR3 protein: CASRSTGTDTQYF. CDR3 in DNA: TGCGCCAGCAGGTCGACAGGCACAGATACGCAGTATTTT.

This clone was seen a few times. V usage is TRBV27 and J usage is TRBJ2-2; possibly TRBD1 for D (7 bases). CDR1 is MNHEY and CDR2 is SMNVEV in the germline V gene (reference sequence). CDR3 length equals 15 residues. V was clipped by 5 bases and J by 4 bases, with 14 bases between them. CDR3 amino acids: CASSGRDRPTGELFF. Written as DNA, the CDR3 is TGTGCCAGCAGTGGGCGGGACAGACCCACCGGGGAGCTGTTTTTT.

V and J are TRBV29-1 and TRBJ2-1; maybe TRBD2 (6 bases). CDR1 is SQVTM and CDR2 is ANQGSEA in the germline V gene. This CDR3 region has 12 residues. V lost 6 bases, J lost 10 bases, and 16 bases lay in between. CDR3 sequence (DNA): TGCAGCGTGGGCTCCTCGGGGAGGGAGCAGTTCTTC. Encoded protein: CSVGSSGREQFF.

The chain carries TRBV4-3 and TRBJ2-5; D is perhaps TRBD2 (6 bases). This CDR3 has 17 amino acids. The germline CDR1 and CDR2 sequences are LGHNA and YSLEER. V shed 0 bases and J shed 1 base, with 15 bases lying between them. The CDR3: CASSQDRASGLQETQYF. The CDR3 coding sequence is TGCGCCAGCAGCCAAGATCGGGCCAGCGGGCTCCAAGAGACCCAGTACTTC.

The CDR3 DNA is TGTGCCATCAGTGACCGGACAGGGGGCGGAACCGGGGAGCTGTTTTTT. As protein: CAISDRTGGGTGELFF. This chain joins TRBV10-3 and TRBJ2-2, with TRBD1 identical over 11 bases. This CDR3 region has 16 residues. Germline loops: CDR1 ENHRY, CDR2 SYGVKD. V dropped 3 bases and J dropped 5; count of bases not matched to a gene: 5.

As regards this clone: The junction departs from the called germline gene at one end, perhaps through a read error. The CDR3 loop is CASSLRGRVDF. The CDR3 coding sequence is TGTGCCAGCAGCTTAAGGGGCAGGGTTGACTTT. The chain recombines TRBV7-2 with TRBJ1-6; TRBD1 is a possible D gene (5 bases). The germline V gene encodes CDR1 SGHTA and CDR2 FQGNSA. There are 11 residues in the CDR3.

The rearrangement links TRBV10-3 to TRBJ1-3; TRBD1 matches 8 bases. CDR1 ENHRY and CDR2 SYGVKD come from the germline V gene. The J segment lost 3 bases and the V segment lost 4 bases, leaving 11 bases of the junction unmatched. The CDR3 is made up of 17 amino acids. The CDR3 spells CAISGTTGDLVGNTIYF. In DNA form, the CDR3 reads TGTGCCATCAGTGGAACGACAGGGGATTTGGTTGGAAACACCATATATTTT.

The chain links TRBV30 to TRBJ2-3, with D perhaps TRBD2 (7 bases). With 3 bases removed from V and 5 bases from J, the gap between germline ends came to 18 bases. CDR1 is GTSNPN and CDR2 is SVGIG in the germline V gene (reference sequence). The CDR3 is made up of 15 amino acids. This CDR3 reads CAWREGGALGDTQYF. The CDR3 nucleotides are TGTGCCTGGAGGGAGGGGGGGGCGTTAGGAGATACGCAGTATTTT.

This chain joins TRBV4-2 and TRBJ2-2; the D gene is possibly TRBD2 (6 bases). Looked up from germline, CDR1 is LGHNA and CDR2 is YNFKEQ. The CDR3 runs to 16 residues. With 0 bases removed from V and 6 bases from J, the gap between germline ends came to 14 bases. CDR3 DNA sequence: TGTGCCAGCAGCCAAGATGAGGGACTTCACCCCGGGGAGCTGTTTTTT. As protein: CASSQDEGLHPGELFF.